This T cell receptor beta chain is drawn from a study of regulatory T cells in long-lasting Graves disease. Time point specified: persistent/refractory GD, antithyroid drugs over 5 years with positive TRAb. Extracted PBMC RNA gave rise to the TCR library. TCR beta libraries were built with iRepertoire HTBI primers and Arm-PCR of CDR3 regions. MiXCR was run by TCRdb on the multiplex PCR reads, yielding one entry per CDR3 protein. Of some 450,000 distinct CDR3 sequences listed, 23% were seen once; the top ten hold 26%. CDR1 MNHEY and CDR2 SVGEGT come from the germline V gene. V lost 7 bases and J lost 3, with 19 bases in between. The CDR3 totals 16 residues.

The genes are TRBV6-2 or TRBV6-3 and TRBJ1-5; tentative D call: TRBD1 (6 bases). The input for sequencing was peripheral blood mononuclear cells (PBMCs), taken when the disease was refractory, from a patient treated with antithyroid drugs. This clonotype was obtained from a female donor with Graves disease. The CDR3 spells CASTLARGAPNQPQHF. DNA for the CDR3: TGTGCCAGCACCCTGGCGAGGGGGGCTCCCAATCAGCCCCAGCATTTT.